These 5 T cell receptor beta chains share one sample of origin, sequenced in a study of blood T cell repertoires in COVID-19. The table came from immunoSEQ multiplex PCR; TCRdb's copy has only in-frame clones and leaves some out. The sample includes 200,000 to 250,000 clones, approximately 80% of them seen just once. Sequenced sample: peripheral blood. The origin of the receptors is a woman older than 75 with acute or convalescent COVID-19.

The V and J genes are TRBV5-1 and TRBJ1-1; the D is unclear. V lost 0 bases, J lost 7 bases, and 10 bases lay in between. Germline V gives CDR1 SGHRS, CDR2 YFSETQ. The length of the CDR3 is 13 residues. The CDR3 nucleotides are TGCGCCAGCAGCTTGGATCAGAATTATGAAGCTTTCTTT. Translation gives CASSLDQNYEAFF.

This rearrangement joins TRBV18 to TRBJ1-2, with TRBD1 matching 9 bases. Trimming at V came to 1 base and at J to 6 bases, leaving 9 bases not matched to a gene. Germline assignment: CDR1 KGHSH and CDR2 LQKENI. There are 16 residues in the CDR3. The CDR3 reads CASSPRAGTGSNGYTF. In nucleotides, the CDR3 is TGTGCCAGCTCACCACGTGCGGGGACAGGGTCTAATGGCTACACCTTC.

The chain uses TRBV3-1 (or the pseudogene TRBV3-2) and TRBJ1-5; TRBD1 matches at 7 bases. Germline V CDR1 and CDR2: LGHDT, YNNKEL (reference sequence). The junction had 6 bases not matched to a gene; V was cut back by 4 bases and J by 0 bases. This CDR3 is 16 amino acids long. For the CDR3, the DNA is TGTGCCAGCAGCCCCGGGACAGCAAATAGCAATCAGCCCCAGCATTTT. This encodes CASSPGTANSNQPQHF.

The chain couples TRBV27 to TRBJ1-1; 9 positions agree with TRBD1. Germline loops: CDR1 MNHEY, CDR2 SMNVEV (reference sequence). The CDR3 covers 14 residues. The junction had 11 bases not matched to a gene; V was cut back by 4 bases and J by 11 bases. The CDR3 sequence: CASSWDRATSGAFF. As DNA, the CDR3 is TGTGCCAGCAGTTGGGACAGGGCCACATCAGGCGCTTTCTTT.

The V and J genes are TRBV28 and TRBJ2-7; the match to TRBD2 covers 7 bases. The CDR3 spans 14 residues. Looked up from germline, CDR1 is MDHEN and CDR2 is SYDVKM. V was pared by 5 bases and J by 3 bases, with 7 bases of the junction left unmatched. The CDR3 region is CASSPSGVIYEQYF. DNA of the CDR3: TGTGCCAGCAGTCCCAGCGGGGTGATCTACGAGCAGTACTTC.